Listed here is a single T cell receptor beta chain. Its cognate antigen is unknown. An Oncomine TCR Beta short-read assay was used to sequence the DNA from cultured CD4+ T cells. TCRdb analysed the PCR reads with MiXCR anew, one entry per CDR3 protein. The data hold approximately 6,000 distinct CDR3 sequences, with approximately 42% observed a single time. These data come from a study of vaccination and CD4 T cells after COVID-19. Germline CDR1 and CDR2: LNHDA and SQIVND (reference sequence). The CDR3 runs to 14 residues. V lost 3 bases and J 2 bases, leaving 10 bases between the germline ends. Treatment denoted: roughly 10-day PBMC culture with coronavirus spike peptide pools or control peptides (ViraFEST assay). Unexposed donor CD4+ T cells predated the COVID-19 pandemic, collected 2011-2018.

The chain combines TRBV19 with TRBJ1-2; D remains ambiguous. The sample consisted of CD4+ T cells from blood, cultured in vitro. This TCR came from a human donor in good health. In nucleotides, the CDR3 is TGTGCCAGTAGTATTATGAGTTTCAACTATGGCTACACCTTC. It codes for CASSIMSFNYGYTF.